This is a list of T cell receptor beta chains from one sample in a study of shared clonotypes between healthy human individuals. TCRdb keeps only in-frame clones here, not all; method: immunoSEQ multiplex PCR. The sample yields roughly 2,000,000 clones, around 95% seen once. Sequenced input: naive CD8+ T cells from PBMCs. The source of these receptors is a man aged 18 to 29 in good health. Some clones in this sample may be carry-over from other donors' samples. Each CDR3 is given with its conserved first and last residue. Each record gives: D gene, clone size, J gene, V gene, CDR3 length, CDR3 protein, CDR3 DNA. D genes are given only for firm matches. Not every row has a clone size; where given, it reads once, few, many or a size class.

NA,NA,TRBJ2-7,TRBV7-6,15,CASSLGGGSPYEQYF,TGTGCCAGCAGCTTGGGGGGGGGCTCTCCCTACGAGCAGTACTTC
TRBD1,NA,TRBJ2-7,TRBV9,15,CASSEGQGPFYEQYF,TGTGCCAGCAGCGAGGGACAGGGGCCCTTCTACGAGCAGTACTTC
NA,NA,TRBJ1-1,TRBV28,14,CASSPPRGNTEAFF,TGTGCCAGCAGTCCACCCAGGGGGAACACTGAAGCTTTCTTT
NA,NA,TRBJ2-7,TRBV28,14,CATSVRELESEQYF,TGTGCCACGTCCGTCCGGGAGTTGGAGTCCGAGCAGTACTTC
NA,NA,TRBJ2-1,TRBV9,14,CASSPDELAFEQFF,TGTGCCAGCAGCCCCGACGAACTAGCTTTTGAGCAGTTCTTC
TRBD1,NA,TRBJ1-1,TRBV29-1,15,CSETQGGGMNTEAFF,TGCAGCGAGACACAGGGGGGCGGGATGAACACTGAAGCTTTCTTT
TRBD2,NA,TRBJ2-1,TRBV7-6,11,CASSDSGKRFF,TGTGCCAGCAGCGATAGCGGGAAGCGGTTCTTC
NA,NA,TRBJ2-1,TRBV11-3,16,CASSSFPGAQGHEQFF,TGTGCCAGCAGCTCATTCCCCGGGGCCCAGGGACATGAGCAGTTCTTC
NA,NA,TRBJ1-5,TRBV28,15,CASSLSLVGNQPQHF,TGTGCCAGCAGTTTAAGCCTAGTGGGCAATCAGCCCCAGCATTTT
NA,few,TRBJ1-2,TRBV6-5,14,CASSYRLGPYGYTF,TGTGCCAGCAGTTACCGCCTGGGGCCGTATGGCTACACCTTC
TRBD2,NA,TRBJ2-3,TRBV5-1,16,CASSFKSGGVTDTQYF,TGCGCCAGCAGCTTTAAGAGCGGGGGCGTCACAGATACGCAGTATTTT
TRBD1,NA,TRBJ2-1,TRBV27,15,CASSPGQGVDDEQFF,TGTGCCAGCAGTCCCGGACAGGGCGTTGACGATGAGCAGTTCTTC
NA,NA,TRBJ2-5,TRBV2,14,CASRDRDAKETQYF,TGTGCCAGCAGAGACCGGGACGCCAAAGAGACCCAGTACTTC
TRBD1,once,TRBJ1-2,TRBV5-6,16,CASSFTFRGRFDGYTF,TGTGCCAGCAGCTTTACTTTCAGGGGGCGCTTCGATGGCTACACCTTC
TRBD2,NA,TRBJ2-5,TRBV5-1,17,CASSLQLAGDNRETQYF,TGCGCCAGCAGCCTCCAACTAGCGGGAGACAATAGAGAGACCCAGTACTTC
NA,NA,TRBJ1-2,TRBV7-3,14,CASSLAGTDYGYTF,TGTGCCAGCAGCTTAGCCGGGACGGACTATGGCTACACCTTC
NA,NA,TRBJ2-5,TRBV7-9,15,CASSSGTLSRETQYF,TGTGCCAGCAGCTCCGGGACGCTATCACGGGAGACCCAGTACTTC
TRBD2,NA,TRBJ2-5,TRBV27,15,CASRGGLAGSETQYF,TGTGCCAGCAGGGGGGGACTAGCGGGAAGCGAGACCCAGTACTTC
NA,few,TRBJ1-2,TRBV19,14,CASRDIYQSSGYTF,TGTGCCAGTAGGGACATCTACCAATCGAGCGGCTACACCTTC
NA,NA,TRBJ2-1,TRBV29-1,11,CSVRHYNEQFF,TGCAGCGTTCGGCACTACAATGAGCAGTTCTTC
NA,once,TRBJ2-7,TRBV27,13,CASSFGTTYEQYF,TGTGCCAGCAGCTTCGGGACCACTTACGAGCAGTACTTC
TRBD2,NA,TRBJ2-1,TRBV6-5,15,CASRILAGGYNEQFF,TGTGCCAGCAGAATCCTAGCGGGAGGGTACAATGAGCAGTTCTTC
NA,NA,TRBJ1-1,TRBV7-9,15,CASSWMDRLNTEAFF,TGTGCCAGCAGCTGGATGGACAGATTGAACACTGAAGCTTTCTTT
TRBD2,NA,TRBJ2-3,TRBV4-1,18,CASSQDRPSGISTDTQYF,TGCGCCAGCAGCCAAGATCGGCCTAGCGGGATTAGCACAGATACGCAGTATTTT
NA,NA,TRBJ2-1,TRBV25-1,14,CASSERQIYNEQFF,TGTGCCAGCAGTGAACGTCAGATCTACAATGAGCAGTTCTTC
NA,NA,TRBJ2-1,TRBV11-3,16,CASSLVSGSPYNEQFF,TGTGCCAGCAGCTTAGTCTCCGGGAGCCCCTACAATGAGCAGTTCTTC
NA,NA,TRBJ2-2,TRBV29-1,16,CSAGDSAWRNTGELFF,TGCAGCGCCGGGGACTCAGCGTGGAGGAACACCGGGGAGCTGTTTTTT
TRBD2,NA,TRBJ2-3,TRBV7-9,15,CASSSQRGSTDTQYF,TGTGCCAGCAGCTCCCAGCGGGGTAGCACAGATACGCAGTATTTT
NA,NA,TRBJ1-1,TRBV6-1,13,CASRDTINTEAFF,TGTGCCAGCAGGGACACAATAAACACTGAAGCTTTCTTT
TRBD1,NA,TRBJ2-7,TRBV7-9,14,CASSTGDNSYEQYF,TGTGCCAGCAGCACAGGGGACAACTCCTACGAGCAGTACTTC
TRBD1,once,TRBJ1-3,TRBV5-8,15,CASSEGQYSGNTIYF,TGTGCCAGCAGCGAGGGACAGTACTCTGGAAACACCATATATTTT